Below, one T cell receptor (beta chain) is given with its context. The CDR3 is 14 residues long. V dropped 2 bases and J dropped 8; count of bases not matched to a gene: 4. CDR1 is SGHRS, CDR2 YFSETQ, per germline. Authors' analysis steps: It was from reference gene primer amplification that nucleated cell counts were estimated. Assay used: immunoSEQ multiplex PCR; TCRdb lists only in-frame clones, some missing. D and trimming come from the DNA, and the V and J calls and clone size come from that table. The sample comprises a few hundred thousand clones, around 80% of which are singletons, and more than 9% rests with the top ten. These data come from a study of blood T cell repertoires in COVID-19. In the study overall: Specimens from acute and convalescent COVID-19 originated in the United States, Italy and Spain.

J is TRBJ1-6 and V is TRBV5-1; 7 bases line up with TRBD1. This TCR came from a woman aged 80 or over with COVID-19, enrolled during active disease. Sequencing input: peripheral blood. Here the CDR3 reads CASSFGTDYSPLHF. In nucleotides, the CDR3 is TGCGCCAGCAGCTTCGGGACAGACTATTCACCCCTCCACTTT. The full variable domain, in which reference TRBV5-1 and TRBJ1-6 provide the parts outside the CDR3, is KAGVTQTPRYLIKTRGQQVTLSCSPISGHRSVSWYQQTPGQGLQFLFEYFSETQRNKGNFPGRFSGRQFSNSRSEMNVSTLELGDSALYLCASSFGTDYSPLHFGNGTRLTVT.